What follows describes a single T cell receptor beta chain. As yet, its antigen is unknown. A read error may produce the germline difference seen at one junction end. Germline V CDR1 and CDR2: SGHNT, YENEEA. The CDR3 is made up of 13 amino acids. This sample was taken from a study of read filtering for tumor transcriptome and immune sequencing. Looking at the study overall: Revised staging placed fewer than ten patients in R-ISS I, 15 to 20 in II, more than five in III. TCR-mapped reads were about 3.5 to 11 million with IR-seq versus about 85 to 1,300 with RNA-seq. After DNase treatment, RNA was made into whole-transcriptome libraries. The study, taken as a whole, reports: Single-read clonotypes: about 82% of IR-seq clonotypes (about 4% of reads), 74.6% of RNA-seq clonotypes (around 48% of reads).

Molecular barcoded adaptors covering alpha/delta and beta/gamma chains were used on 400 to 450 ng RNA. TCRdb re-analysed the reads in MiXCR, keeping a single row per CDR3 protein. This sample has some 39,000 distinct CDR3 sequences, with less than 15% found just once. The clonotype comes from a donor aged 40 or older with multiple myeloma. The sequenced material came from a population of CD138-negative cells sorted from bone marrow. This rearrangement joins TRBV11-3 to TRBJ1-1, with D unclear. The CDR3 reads CACSLGGTTEAFF. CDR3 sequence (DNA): TGTGCCTGCAGCTTAGGTGGTACCACTGAAGCTTTCTTT.